This entry features one TCR beta chain sequence. Deep was the level at which the assay was run. Sorted subsets were amplified in replicate PCRs using 200 to 250 ng DNA, approximately 30,000 T cell genomes. Method: immunoSEQ multiplex PCR; TCRdb's copy keeps in-frame clones and lacks some. Counted here are around 700,000 clones, 73% occurring once; the ten biggest clones make up 1.5% to 2%. These data originate in a study of shared clonotypes between healthy human individuals. V gave up 4 bases and J gave up 2 bases; unmatched junction bases: 5. Germline V gene sequence: CDR1 SGHRS, CDR2 YFSETQ. The CDR3 is 14 residues long.

The receptor was isolated from a young woman in good health. Material: memory CD4+ T cells sorted from blood. Indicated subset: CD45RA-negative fraction. The V and J genes are TRBV5-1 and TRBJ1-1; TRBD1 matches at 7 bases. CDR3 residues: CASSRGQDNTEAFF. CDR3 bases: TGCGCCAGCAGCCGCGGACAGGATAACACTGAAGCTTTCTTT.